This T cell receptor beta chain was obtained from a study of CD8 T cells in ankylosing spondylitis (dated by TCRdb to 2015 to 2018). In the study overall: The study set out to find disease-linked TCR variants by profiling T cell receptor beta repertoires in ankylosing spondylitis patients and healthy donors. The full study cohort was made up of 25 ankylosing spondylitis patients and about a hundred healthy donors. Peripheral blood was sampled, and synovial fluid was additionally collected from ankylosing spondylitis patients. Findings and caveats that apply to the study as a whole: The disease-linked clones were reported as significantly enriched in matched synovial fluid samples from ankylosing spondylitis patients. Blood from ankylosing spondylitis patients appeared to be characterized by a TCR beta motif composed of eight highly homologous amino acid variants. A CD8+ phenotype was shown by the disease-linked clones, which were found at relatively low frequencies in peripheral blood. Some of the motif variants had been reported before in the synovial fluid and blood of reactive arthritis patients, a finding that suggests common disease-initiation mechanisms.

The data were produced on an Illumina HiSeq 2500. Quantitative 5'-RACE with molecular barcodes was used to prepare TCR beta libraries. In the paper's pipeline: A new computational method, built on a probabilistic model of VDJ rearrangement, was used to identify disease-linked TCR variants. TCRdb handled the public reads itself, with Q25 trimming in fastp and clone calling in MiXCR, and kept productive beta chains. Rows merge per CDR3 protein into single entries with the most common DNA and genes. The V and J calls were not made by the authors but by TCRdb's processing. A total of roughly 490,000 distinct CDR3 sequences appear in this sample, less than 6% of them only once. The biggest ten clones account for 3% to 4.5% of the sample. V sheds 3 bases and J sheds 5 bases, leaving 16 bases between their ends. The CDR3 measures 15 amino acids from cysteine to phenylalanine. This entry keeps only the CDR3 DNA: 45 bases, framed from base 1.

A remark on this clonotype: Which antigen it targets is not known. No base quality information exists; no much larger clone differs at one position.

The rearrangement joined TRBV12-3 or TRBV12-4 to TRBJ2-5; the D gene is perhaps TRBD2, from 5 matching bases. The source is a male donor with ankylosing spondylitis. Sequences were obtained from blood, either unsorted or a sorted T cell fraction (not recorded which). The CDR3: CASSFMGSAGETQYF. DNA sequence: TGTGCCAGCAGTTTCATGGGGAGTGCTGGGGAGACCCAGTACTTC.